These 19 T cell receptor beta chains share one sample of origin, sequenced in a study of glioma-infiltrating T cells. Amplification of TCR alpha and beta CDR3 regions from RNA used iRepertoire nested multiplex PCR. A single record per CDR3 protein comes from TCRdb applying MiXCR to the multiplex PCR reads. The sample holds more than 300,000 distinct CDR3 sequences, around 45% seen once. The sequenced sample consisted of glioma tissue, nonneoplastic brain tissue, or PBMCs (not recorded which). These receptor sequences come from a human donor with low-grade glioma or glioblastoma, undergoing nonglioma brain surgery, or in good health (not recorded which).

This clonotype was observed many times. The rearrangement links TRBV2 to TRBJ1-2; D ambiguous. There are 10 residues in the CDR3. CDR1 and CDR2 from the germline V gene are SNHLY and FYNNEI. Deletions cut 8 bases from V and 11 bases from J, with 12 bases between. CDR3: CASGGGSYTF. For the CDR3, the DNA is TGTGCCAGCGGCGGAGGAAGTTACACCTTC.

This clonotype has only one observation. A much bigger clone sits one base away, suggesting this may be a read error. This sequence joins TRBV27 and TRBJ1-1; perhaps TRBD1 as D (5 bases). The ends were cut back, 6 bases at V and 3 bases at J, with 14 bases in the middle. From germline, CDR1 is MNHEY and CDR2 SMNVEV (reference sequence). There are 14 residues in the CDR3. As DNA, the CDR3 is TGTGCCAGCAGGCGAAGCGGGGCCTACACTGAAGCTTTCTTT. It specifies CASRRSGAYTEAFF.

This clonotype was counted a few times. CDR3 sequence: CASRQLLASISYEQYF. CDR3 coding DNA: TGTGCCAGCAGACAATTACTAGCGAGCATCTCCTACGAGCAGTACTTC. The chain is built from TRBV6-1 and TRBJ2-7, with 7 positions matching TRBD2. The CDR3 runs 16 residues. Germline V gene lookup returns CDR1 MNHNS and CDR2 SASEGT. V trimming: 6 bases; J trimming: 0 bases; junction bases outside the gene matches: 11.

This clonotype was picked up a small number of times. The rearrangement uses TRBV7-9 and TRBJ1-1; D not resolved. The CDR3 length is 14 residues. V lost 5 bases, J lost 1 base, and 11 bases lay in between. Per germline, CDR1 SEHNR and CDR2 FQNEAQ (reference sequence). This CDR3 is CASSVSAANTEAFF. DNA of the CDR3: TGTGCCAGCAGCGTATCGGCCGCGAACACTGAAGCTTTCTTT.

Worth noting for this clonotype: Germline and junction disagree at one end, which may indicate a read error. The rearrangement links TRBV4-1 to TRBJ1-1; possible D gene TRBD1, 6 bases. The CDR3 sequence is 14 residues long. Germline V CDR1 and CDR2: MGHRA, YSYEKL. The CDR3 DNA reads as TGCGCCAGGAGCCAACAGGGCCAGGGCACTCAAGCTTTCTTT. It encodes CARSQQGQGTQAFF.

V and J are TRBV3-1 and TRBJ2-1; TRBD1 or TRBD2 may be the D gene (5 bases each). The CDR3 has 13 amino acids. CDR1 is LGHDT and CDR2 is YNNKEL in the germline V gene (reference sequence). The V end was cut by 0 bases, the J end by 13 bases, with 13 bases between. This CDR3 is CASSQDRAGIQFF. The CDR3 DNA sequence: TGTGCCAGCAGCCAAGACAGGGCGGGCATACAGTTCTTC.

At least ten counts were recorded for this clonotype. The V and J genes are TRBV19 and TRBJ2-7; no clear D gene. V gave up 1 base and J gave up 2 bases, with 12 bases separating them. The CDR3 is 15 residues long. Looked up from germline, CDR1 is LNHDA and CDR2 is SQIVND (reference sequence). This CDR3 reads CASSIVGAPTYEQYF. The CDR3 region has the DNA TGTGCCAGTAGTATAGTAGGTGCGCCCACCTACGAGCAGTACTTC.

Comments on this clonotype: This may be a read error: a much more frequent sequence differs by one nucleotide. The V gene is TRBV20-1, the J gene TRBJ1-1; possible D gene TRBD1, 6 bases. Trimming stripped 2 bases from V and 3 bases from J, with 16 bases between. The CDR3 extends over 15 amino acids. Germline values: CDR1 DFQATT, CDR2 SNEGSKA (reference sequence). CDR3 sequence: CSARNGQSTDTEAFF. The CDR3 nucleotides read TGCAGTGCTAGAAATGGACAGAGTACGGACACTGAAGCTTTCTTT.

This clonotype has a handful of counts. This chain connects TRBV28 to TRBJ2-3; no clear D gene. The CDR3 extends over 11 amino acids. Germline V gene data show CDR1 as MDHEN and CDR2 as SYDVKM. V gave up 8 bases and J gave up 4 bases, with 7 bases separating them. The CDR3 loop is CASRAADTQYF. DNA of the CDR3: TGTGCCAGCCGGGCAGCAGATACGCAGTATTTT.

The chain joins TRBV29-1 to TRBJ2-1; D perhaps matches TRBD2 (5 bases). The CDR3 runs to 13 residues. Looked up from germline, CDR1 is SQVTM and CDR2 is ANQGSEA. The V and J ends lost 4 bases and 6 bases respectively, with 13 bases between them. DNA of the CDR3: TGCAGCGTTGCCCAGCGGACTGGCAATGAGCAGTTCTTC. Protein product: CSVAQRTGNEQFF.

This clonotype was seen a handful of times. The CDR3 spells CASSPIVGSGANVLTF. DNA of the CDR3: TGTGCCAGCAGCCCAATTGTGGGATCTGGGGCCAACGTCCTGACTTTC. This chain joins TRBV28 and TRBJ2-6; D gene unclear. Trimming removed 6 bases from V and 1 base from J, with 13 bases in between. CDR3 length equals 16 residues. Per the germline V gene, CDR1 is MDHEN and CDR2 is SYDVKM. Variable domain in full (rest from reference TRBV28 and TRBJ2-6): DVKVTQSSRYLVKRTGEKVFLECVQDMDHENMFWYRQDPGLGLRLIYFSYDVKMKEKGDIPEGYSVSREKKERFSLILESASTNQTSMYLCASSPIVGSGANVLTFGAGSRLTVL.

This clonotype was counted between two and nine times. The chain combines TRBV10-3 with TRBJ2-5, with D maybe TRBD2 (6 bases). Germline V gene sequence: CDR1 ENHRY, CDR2 SYGVKD. V shed 10 bases and J shed 2 bases, with 11 bases lying between them. There are 12 residues in the CDR3. The CDR3 reads CATGGGQETQYF. In nucleotides, the CDR3 is TGTGCCACCGGGGGTGGTCAAGAGACCCAGTACTTC.

This chain uses TRBV10-2 with TRBJ2-7, with TRBD2 matching 8 bases. V dropped 4 bases and J dropped 4; count of bases not matched to a gene: 6. This CDR3 region has 14 residues. Looked up from germline, CDR1 is WSHSY and CDR2 is SAAADI. The CDR3 DNA reads as TGCGCCAGCAGTGGCAGTAGCGGGATATACGAGCAGTACTTC. Protein product: CASSGSSGIYEQYF.

The genes are TRBV5-1 and TRBJ2-1; 8 nucleotides agree with TRBD2. This CDR3 comprises 15 residues. Unmatched junction bases numbered 5, after V lost 4 bases and J lost 2 bases. CDR1 is SGHRS, CDR2 YFSETQ, per germline. The CDR3 reads CASSHDGGAYNEQFF. The CDR3 nucleotides read TGCGCCAGCAGCCACGACGGGGGGGCCTACAATGAGCAGTTCTTC.

This rearrangement joins TRBV2 to TRBJ2-1; D remains unclear. This CDR3 comprises 12 residues. Trimming removed 6 bases from V and 5 bases from J, with 8 bases in between. The germline V gene encodes CDR1 SNHLY and CDR2 FYNNEI. The CDR3 DNA is TGTGCCAGCAGCGCCTCGAACAATGAGCAGTTCTTC. Its protein is CASSASNNEQFF.

CDR3 in DNA: TGTGCCACCAGCAGAGAGTCACAGGGACCCCCCGAGCAGTACTTC. Amino acids: CATSRESQGPPEQYF. This rearrangement joins TRBV15 to TRBJ2-7; D is perhaps TRBD1 (6 bases). Germline CDR1 reads LNHNV; CDR2 reads YYDKDF (reference sequence). The ends were cut back, 0 bases at V and 6 bases at J, with 15 bases in the middle. CDR3 length: 15 residues.

This clonotype was counted a few times. The chain joins TRBV3-1 to TRBJ2-1; D is possibly TRBD2 (6 bases). Germline V CDR1 and CDR2: LGHDT, YNNKEL (reference sequence). This CDR3 spans 13 amino acids. Deletions cut 5 bases from V and 6 bases from J, with 11 bases between. The CDR3 DNA is TGTGCCAGCAGCTCCTGGGACTTCAATGAGCAGTTCTTC. Residues: CASSSWDFNEQFF.

The chain combines TRBV20-1 with TRBJ2-3; 8 bases agree with TRBD1. Germline-derived CDR1 and CDR2 are DFQATT and SNEGSKA (reference sequence). The CDR3 loop spans 16 amino acids. V gave up 5 bases and J gave up 6 bases; unmatched junction bases: 16. The CDR3 reads CSAEGRRTGSLDTQYF. Here the CDR3 DNA reads TGCAGTGCTGAGGGGCGTAGGACAGGGTCTTTGGATACGCAGTATTTT.

V is TRBV5-1 and J is TRBJ2-5; D is unresolved. Germline V gene data show CDR1 as SGHRS and CDR2 as YFSETQ. V was shortened by 2 bases and J by 3 bases, with 8 bases between the two germline ends. The CDR3 totals 13 residues. CDR3 bases: TGCGCCAGCAGCTTCCGGGCAGAAGAGACCCAGTACTTC. This gives the protein CASSFRAEETQYF.